This entry describes one T cell receptor beta chain. Its matching antigen is unknown. The entry originates in a study of cytomegalovirus exposure and HLA in healthy donors. In the study overall: As an earlier analysis found, about 179 million T cells yielded approximately 110 million unique TCR beta sequences. General study results and limits: When analyzed later, the rates of TCR association showed variation by HLA locus, with DRB1 the most and HLA-C the fewest.

V was shortened by 6 bases and J by 4 bases, with 13 bases between the two germline ends. The CDR3 has 14 residues. Germline CDR1 MNHNS, CDR2 SASEGT. The PCR had 60 Vbeta and 13 Jbeta primers. Clones were read by immunoSEQ multiplex PCR, and TCRdb kept only the in-frame ones, dropping some. The sample table includes some 72,000 clones. Sequencing used PBMCs. The source of this sequence is a boy between 10 and 17 years old in good health and CMV-seronegative. The J gene is TRBJ2-1, the V gene TRBV6-1; D is unresolved. CDR3 nucleotides: TGTGCCAGCAGGCCCCCGGGTGGTTACAATGAGCAGTTCTTC. It is translated as CASRPPGGYNEQFF.